Here is one TCR beta chain with its context. The antigen it recognizes is unknown. Base qualities are missing; no much larger clone stands one base away. The cohort comprised 550 to 700 healthy bone marrow donors. At the time of sampling, all cohort members were nominally healthy, though unrecorded immune exposures were likely present. Of the approximately 700 cohort members, roughly 300 had positive CMV serostatus and approximately 400 had negative CMV serostatus, and CMV serostatus was not recorded for the donor. A peripheral blood sample was provided by each donor, and peripheral blood mononuclear cells were used for TCR beta sequencing. The Qiagen DNeasy Blood Extraction Kit was used to extract genomic DNA from the blood cell samples. For CDR1 and CDR2, the germline V gene (reference sequence) lists MNHNY and SVGAGI. V is cut back by 5 bases and J by 10 bases, with 6 bases in the junction unmatched. The CDR3 holds 12 amino acids from the cysteine to the phenylalanine. Only CDR3 DNA remains: 36 bases, in frame from the first base.

These data come from a study of cytomegalovirus exposure and HLA in healthy donors (TCRdb year 2017). With respect to the entire study: According to an earlier analysis of several hundred of the donors, about 179 million T cells yielded approximately 120 million unique TCR beta sequences and less than 300 Gb of sequence data. Besides the first cohort of 666 subjects, a separate validation cohort made up of over a hundred different subjects was used. An early release that covered several hundred HLA-typed donors contained around 300 gigabases of sequencing data and around 80 million unique TCR sequences. The study combined high-throughput TCR immunosequencing, statistical association of individual TCRs with disease status, and machine learning to predict cytomegalovirus infection status. The number of typed donors differed by locus: about 629-630 for A, B, C, DRB1 and DQB1; 522 for DQA1; 606 for DPA1; and some 470 for DPB1. Of the 300 to 500 genotyped donors, 75% to 85% were placed in the genetic ancestry cluster associated with self-reported Caucasian donors. Roughly five DR-DQ haplotypes were handled as single units for association and clustering, since linkage in the cohort was strong. The aim of the study was to test whether cataloging public T cell receptors could identify signatures of past pathogen exposure. A later analysis re-analyzed previously published TCR beta repertoires from roughly 630 donors and added high-resolution HLA genotyping to study TCR occurrence patterns. Every repertoire in the discovery cohort had been generated on one and the same sequencing platform. Across about 380 genotyped donors of the cohort, an average of about 240,000 unique TCR beta nucleotide sequences per donor were sequenced, and around 19% of those sequences were non-productive. Class I and class II HLA loci were covered by the typing at four-digit resolution. The study used immunosequencing to profile the T cell repertoires of more than 650 subjects and linked those repertoires to cytomegalovirus serostatus. Alongside the repertoire data, information on donor age, sex, ethnicity and CMV serostatus was compiled. Rather than using new phenotypic data, the later analysis identified candidate immune exposures from TCR beta sequences and from how often those sequences occurred across donors. A later genetic analysis used genome-wide SNP genotypes for about three fifths of the roughly 700 donors, treating that subset as a discovery cohort. An earlier analysis of 587 of the donors applied high-throughput TCR beta sequencing to assess whether each TCR beta V gene segment acted as functional or pseudogenic. The paper's findings and limits, for the study overall: Assigning TCR associations to individual alleles was difficult when HLA alleles, especially DR and DQ, strongly co-occurred. Compared with the approximately 670-donor mean, donors in an Asian-associated ancestry cluster had fewer N-insertions in productive TCRs, according to a later genetic analysis. The sequencing pipeline was judged likely to have produced a cluster of highly shared sequence variants as a technical artifact. In this cohort, only TCR beta chains were sequenced, and detectable features were limited by the absence of alpha or paired-chain data. Because the 87-base-pair reads could not distinguish some IMGT-functional V segments, including TRBV6-2 and TRBV6-3, those segments were excluded. V-gene and J-gene trimming of TCR beta chains was associated with a missense DCLRE1C variant in a later genetic analysis, and the association was replicated in an independent cohort. It was suggested by the authors that the approach could potentially be generalized to other disease states and immunological phenotypes. In vitro tests confirmed that three of the cytomegalovirus-associated TCR beta chains recognize cytomegalovirus antigens. The earlier analysis of some 540 of the donors excluded approximately 17 rarely observed V segments, including chromosome 9 orphons, because counts were too low. A total of 164 TCR beta chains were listed by the study as associated with cytomegalovirus. In a later analysis, TCR association rates were found to vary across HLA loci, with the most associated TCRs seen for DRB1 alleles and the fewest for HLA-C alleles. In an earlier analysis of about 600 of the donors, most TCR beta V segments appeared in productive rearrangements about 87% or about 30% of the time, broadly matching IMGT annotations. Sequencing depth was assumed to be roughly uniform across donors in the presence/absence analyses, though that assumption may not hold. The only immune exposure information available for the cohort was CMV serostatus. Across donors, most TCR sequences were observed very rarely, whereas some public TCRs were present in many individuals. Because HLA typing was unavailable for some donors at each locus, only the typed subset was used in association tests. In both the original and validation cohorts, the classifier was reported to diagnose cytomegalovirus status with high specificity and sensitivity. Most CMV-associated TCR beta chains appeared to be HLA-restricted in a later analysis, and the HLA associations seemed to be driven largely by CMV exposure. Correlated functional status among segregating V segments might be attributable to linkage disequilibrium, but an unknown experimental factor could not be ruled out. In a later analysis, some 17,000 TCR beta sequences were associated with specific HLA alleles at a false discovery rate of 0.05. In a later analysis, HLA-associated TCR beta chains were found to be more clonally expanded and to have lower generation probabilities than equally common non-associated chains. A further reported finding was that TCR beta sequences accurately predicted the HLA-A and HLA-B alleles for most subjects in the first cohort. In a later analysis, several top co-occurrence clusters were reported to appear linked to parvovirus B19, influenza, CMV and Epstein-Barr virus.

Library construction relied on the immunoSEQ multiplex PCR assay. A mixture of 60 forward primers for TCR Vbeta segments and 13 reverse primers for TCR Jbeta segments was used in the multiplex PCR. Amplification of the CDR3 region of rearranged TCR beta genes was performed with a multiplex PCR assay on genomic DNA. The Illumina HiSeq System was used to sequence the amplified TCR beta libraries as 87-base-pair reads. For the original study's pipeline: A later analysis counted about 80 million unique TCR beta chains across the 500 to 850 repertoires, and some 12 million of these chains were shared by at least two donors. Raw reads were error-corrected and collapsed into unique sequences by a nearest-neighbor algorithm in which closely related sequences were merged to remove PCR and sequencing errors. Alignment of CDR3 sequences to IMGT reference sequences was used to assign V, D and J gene segments. For a sequence to be retained, a match of at least six nucleotides to both a V gene segment and a J gene segment was required. A rearrangement was called productive if the CDR3 had no stop codons and remained in frame with V and J, and every other rearrangement was called non-productive. Following IMGT convention, CDR3 was defined as the stretch from the second conserved V-encoded cysteine to the conserved J-encoded phenylalanine. The earlier analysis of approximately 500 of the donors excluded sequences that lacked an unambiguous match to a single V gene segment. In an earlier analysis of approximately 550 of the donors, V segments were called functional above 56.7% productive rearrangements and were called segregating when the between-donor standard deviation exceeded 5%. To diagnose cytomegalovirus status from the catalog of TCR beta chain sequences, a statistical classification framework was built. In a later analysis, V and J genes were assigned by comparing TCR nucleotide sequences against IMGT/GENE-DB human TR gene sequences. Using the TCRdist pipeline, a later analysis assigned CDR3 sequences along with most-parsimonious VDJ recombination scenarios. In a later analysis, each TCR beta chain was defined by its CDR3 amino acid sequence together with its V-gene family, and reads without a unique V-gene family were excluded. In a later analysis, around 650 highly shared, low-generation-probability nucleotide sequences were removed to address suspected cross-contamination and a sequencing artifact. In a later analysis, a clonal expansion index for each public chain was calculated from normalized within-repertoire ranks of inferred template counts. Generation probabilities in a later analysis came from a VDJ recombination model fitted to out-of-frame rearrangements, and those results were checked against IGoR. In a later analysis, TCR-TCR, TCR-HLA and TCR-CMV co-occurrence was scored with hypergeometric tests, and a repertoire-size bias correction was applied to TCR pairs. False discovery rates were estimated in a later analysis by permuting HLA or CMV assignments 20 times. In a later analysis, co-occurring TCRs were grouped with DBSCAN, and TCRdist sequence similarity was added when clustering was performed within HLA-allele-positive subsets. Co-occurrence clustering excluded repertoires with fewer than 30,000 or more than 120,000 public chains, plus five with anomalous nucleotide sharing. Held by TCRdb, this immuneACCESS table contains in-frame sequences only and omits some clones. Under half of the omission traces to an unresolved V gene where checked; the cause of the rest is unknown. V and J calls and clone size are those listed in that table; D and trimming were worked out from the DNA. Here the sample has about 130,000 clones; over 60% occur a single time. Jointly, the top ten make up about 3% of the sample.

This receptor was obtained from a human donor in good health. The rearranged segments are TRBV6-6 and TRBJ1-1; 8 central nucleotides agree with TRBD1. Source material: PBMCs. At the DNA level, the sequence is TGTGCCAGCAGTGTAACAGGGGGTCGAGCTTTCTTT. It codes for CASSVTGGRAFF.